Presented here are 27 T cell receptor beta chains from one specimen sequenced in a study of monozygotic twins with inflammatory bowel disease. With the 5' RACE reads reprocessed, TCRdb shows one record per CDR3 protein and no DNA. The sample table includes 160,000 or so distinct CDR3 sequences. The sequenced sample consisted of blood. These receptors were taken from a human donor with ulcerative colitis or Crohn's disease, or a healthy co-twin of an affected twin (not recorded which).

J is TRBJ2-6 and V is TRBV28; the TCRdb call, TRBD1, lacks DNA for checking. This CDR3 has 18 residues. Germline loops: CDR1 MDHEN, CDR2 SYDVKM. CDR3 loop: CASSTIQGLGSGANVLTF.

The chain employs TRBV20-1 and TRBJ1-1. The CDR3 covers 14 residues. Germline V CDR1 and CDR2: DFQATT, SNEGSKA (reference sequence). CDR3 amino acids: CSARAGYGNTEAFF.

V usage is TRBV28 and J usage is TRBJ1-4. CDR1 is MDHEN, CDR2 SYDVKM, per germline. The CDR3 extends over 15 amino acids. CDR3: CASSSGGMANEKLFF.

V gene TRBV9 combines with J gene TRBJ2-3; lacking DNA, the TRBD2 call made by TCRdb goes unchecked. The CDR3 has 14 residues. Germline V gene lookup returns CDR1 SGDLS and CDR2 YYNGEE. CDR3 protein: CASSMGLAEDTQYF.

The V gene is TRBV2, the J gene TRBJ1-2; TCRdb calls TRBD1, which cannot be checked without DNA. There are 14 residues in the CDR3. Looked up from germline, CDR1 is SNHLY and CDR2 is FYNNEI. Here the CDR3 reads CASSYDSSNYGYTF.

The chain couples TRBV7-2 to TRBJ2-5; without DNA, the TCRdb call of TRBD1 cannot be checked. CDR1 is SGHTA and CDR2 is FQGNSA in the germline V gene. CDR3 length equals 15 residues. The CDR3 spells CASSLLQGAGETQYF.

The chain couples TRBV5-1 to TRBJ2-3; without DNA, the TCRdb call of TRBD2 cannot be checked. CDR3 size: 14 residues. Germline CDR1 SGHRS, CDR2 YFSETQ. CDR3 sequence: CASSSGGGPDTQYF.

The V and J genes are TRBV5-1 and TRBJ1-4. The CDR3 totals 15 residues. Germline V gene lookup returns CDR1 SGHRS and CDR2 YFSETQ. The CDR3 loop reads CASSLQHGSNEKLFF.

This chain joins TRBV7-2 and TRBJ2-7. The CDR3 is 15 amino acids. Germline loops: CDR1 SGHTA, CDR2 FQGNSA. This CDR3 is CASSTSSGTAYEQYF.

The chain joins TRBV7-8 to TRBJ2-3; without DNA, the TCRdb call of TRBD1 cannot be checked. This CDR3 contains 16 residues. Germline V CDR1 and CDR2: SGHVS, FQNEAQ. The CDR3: CASSYGPPQSTDTQYF.

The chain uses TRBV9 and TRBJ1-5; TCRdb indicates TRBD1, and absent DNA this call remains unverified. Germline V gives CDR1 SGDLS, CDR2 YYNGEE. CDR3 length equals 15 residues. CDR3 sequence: CASSLSGTPNQPQHF.

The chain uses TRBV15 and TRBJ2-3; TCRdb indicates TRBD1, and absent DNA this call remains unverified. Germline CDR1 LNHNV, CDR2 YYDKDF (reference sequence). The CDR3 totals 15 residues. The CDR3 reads CATSRKGTGTDTQYF.

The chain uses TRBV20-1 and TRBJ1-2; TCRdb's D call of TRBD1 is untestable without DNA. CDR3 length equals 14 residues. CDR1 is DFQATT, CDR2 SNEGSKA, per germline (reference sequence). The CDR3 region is CSAPDRGSNYGYTF.

Here the CDR3 reads CASSLGQEQFF. The rearrangement joins TRBV11-2 to TRBJ2-1; TCRdb picks TRBD1, but there is no DNA to check that call. The CDR3 runs to 11 residues. The V gene's germline CDR1 is SGHAT and CDR2 FQNNGV.

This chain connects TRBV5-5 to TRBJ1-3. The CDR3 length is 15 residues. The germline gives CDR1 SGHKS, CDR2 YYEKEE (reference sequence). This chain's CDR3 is CASSPDGTSGNTIYF.

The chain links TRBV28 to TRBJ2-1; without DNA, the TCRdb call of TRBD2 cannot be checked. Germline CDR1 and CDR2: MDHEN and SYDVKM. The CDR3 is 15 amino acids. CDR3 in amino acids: CASSIAGGGYNEQFF.

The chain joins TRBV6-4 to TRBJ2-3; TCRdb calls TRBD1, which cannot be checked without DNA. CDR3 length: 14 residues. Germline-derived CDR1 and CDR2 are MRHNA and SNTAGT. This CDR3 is CASSGAASTDTQYF.

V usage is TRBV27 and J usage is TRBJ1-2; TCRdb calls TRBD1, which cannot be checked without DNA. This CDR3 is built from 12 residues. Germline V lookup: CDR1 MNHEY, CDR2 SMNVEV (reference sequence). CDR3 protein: CTSTGWGHGYTF.

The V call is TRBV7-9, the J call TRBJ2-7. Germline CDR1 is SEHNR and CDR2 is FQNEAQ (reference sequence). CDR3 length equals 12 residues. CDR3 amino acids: CASSPQDYEQYF.

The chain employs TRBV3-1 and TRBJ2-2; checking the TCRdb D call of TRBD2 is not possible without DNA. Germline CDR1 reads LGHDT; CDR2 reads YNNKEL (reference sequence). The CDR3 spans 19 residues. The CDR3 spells CASSLDRGRLAGESGELFF. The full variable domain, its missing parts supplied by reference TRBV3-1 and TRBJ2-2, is DTAVSQTPKYLVTQMGNDKSIKCEQNLGHDTMYWYKQDSKKFLKIMFSYNNKELIINETVPNRFSPKSPDKAHLNLHINSLELGDSAVYFCASSLDRGRLAGESGELFFGEGSRLTVL.

The CDR3 loop is CASSLTTGGQNEQFF. This chain links TRBV5-1 with TRBJ2-1; there is no DNA to check the TCRdb D call of TRBD2. CDR1 is SGHRS, CDR2 YFSETQ, per germline. The CDR3 sequence is 15 residues long.

The CDR3 is CASPQGASYEQYF. The J gene is TRBJ2-7, the V gene TRBV4-3; TCRdb selects TRBD1, and the lack of DNA leaves this call unchecked. CDR1 is LGHNA, CDR2 YSLEER, per germline. The CDR3 runs 13 residues.

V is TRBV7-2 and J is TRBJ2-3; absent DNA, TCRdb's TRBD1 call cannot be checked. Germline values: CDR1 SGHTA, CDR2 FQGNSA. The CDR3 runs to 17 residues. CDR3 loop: CASSLAGTEPSTDTQYF.

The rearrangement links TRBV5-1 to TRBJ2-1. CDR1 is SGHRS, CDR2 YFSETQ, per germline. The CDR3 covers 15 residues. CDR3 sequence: CASSVGRWPYNEQFF.

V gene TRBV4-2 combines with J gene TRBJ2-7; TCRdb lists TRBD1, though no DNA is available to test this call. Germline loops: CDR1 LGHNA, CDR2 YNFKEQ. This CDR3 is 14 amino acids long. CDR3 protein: CASSQAEDSYEQYF.

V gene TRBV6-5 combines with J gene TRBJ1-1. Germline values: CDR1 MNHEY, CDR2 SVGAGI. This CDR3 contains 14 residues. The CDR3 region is CASSYSRGRTEAFF.

CDR3 loop: CSARPQTSPRWTQYF. This chain uses TRBV20-1 with TRBJ2-5; the TRBD2 assignment by TCRdb is unverifiable without DNA. The CDR3 contains 15 residues. Looked up from germline, CDR1 is DFQATT and CDR2 is SNEGSKA (reference sequence).